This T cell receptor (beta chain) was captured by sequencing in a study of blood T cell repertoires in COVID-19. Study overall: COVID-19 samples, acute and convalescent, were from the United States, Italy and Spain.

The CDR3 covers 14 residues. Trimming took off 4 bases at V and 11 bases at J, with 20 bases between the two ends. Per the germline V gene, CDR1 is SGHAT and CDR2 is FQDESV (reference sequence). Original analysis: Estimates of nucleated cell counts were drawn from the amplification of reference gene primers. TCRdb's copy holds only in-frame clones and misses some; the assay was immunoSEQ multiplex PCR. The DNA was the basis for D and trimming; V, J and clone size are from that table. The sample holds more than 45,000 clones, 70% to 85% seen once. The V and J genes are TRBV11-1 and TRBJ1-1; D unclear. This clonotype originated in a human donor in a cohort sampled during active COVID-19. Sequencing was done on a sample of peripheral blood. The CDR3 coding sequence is TGTGCCAGCAGCTCCTTTAGATCACGGTCGGGGGCTTTCTTT. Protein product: CASSSFRSRSGAFF.